This entry lists 5 T cell receptor beta chains sequenced from one sample in a study of shared clonotypes between healthy human individuals. Here immunoSEQ multiplex PCR was the method, and the copy in TCRdb shows in-frame clones only, minus some. The sample has 2 million or so clones, approximately 94% seen once. As defined, naive CD8 cells were CD45RO-negative and positively selected for CCR7, with terminally differentiated effector memory CD45RA+ cells excluded. Sequences were obtained from naive CD8+ T cells sorted from blood. The origin of the receptors is a man between 18 and 29 years old in good health.

This clone was picked up one time. The rearrangement links TRBV7-9 to TRBJ2-4; 7 positions match TRBD2. Germline trimming cut 5 bases from V and 9 bases from J; bases unmatched to any gene: 19. Germline CDR1 is SEHNR and CDR2 is FQNEAQ (reference sequence). The CDR3 loop spans 17 amino acids. CDR3: CASSHPSGGLLSGIQYF. CDR3 DNA: TGTGCCAGCAGCCACCCATCGGGAGGCCTACTCTCGGGCATTCAGTACTTC.

This sequence joins TRBV27 and TRBJ2-7; maybe TRBD1 (6 bases). Deletions cut 5 bases from V and 7 bases from J, with 9 bases between. The CDR3 length is 11 residues. Germline V lookup: CDR1 MNHEY, CDR2 SMNVEV (reference sequence). In DNA form, the CDR3 reads TGTGCCAGCAGTCAGGGGACAGAGCAGTACTTC. Protein sequence: CASSQGTEQYF.

This chain links TRBV2 with TRBJ1-4; the D is unclear. From germline, CDR1 is SNHLY and CDR2 FYNNEI. This CDR3 is 14 amino acids long. Trimming removed 8 bases from V and 0 bases from J, with 10 bases in between. The CDR3 reads CASEMGSTNEKLFF. The CDR3, as DNA: TGTGCCAGCGAGATGGGGTCAACTAATGAAAAACTGTTTTTT.

A note on this clone: The sample has other DNA sequences that encode this CDR3 too. V and J are TRBV4-1 and TRBJ2-5; 8 nucleotides line up with TRBD1. CDR1 is MGHRA and CDR2 is YSYEKL in the germline V gene. Trimming at V came to 4 bases and at J to 5 bases, leaving 6 bases not matched to a gene. This CDR3 is built from 14 residues. CDR3: CASSPGGGGETQYF. CDR3 DNA: TGCGCCAGCAGCCCAGGGGGCGGAGGCGAGACCCAGTACTTC.

Worth noting for this clone: In the same sample, other DNA sequences code for this CDR3. J is TRBJ1-1 and V is TRBV6-1, with D possibly TRBD1 on 5 matching bases. Germline assignment: CDR1 MNHNS and CDR2 SASEGT. Trimming removed 3 bases from V and 2 bases from J, with 10 bases in between. The CDR3 contains 14 residues. In nucleotides, the CDR3 is TGTGCCAGCAGTGAGGGGACGGTTAACACTGAAGCTTTCTTT. Translated: CASSEGTVNTEAFF.